The 19 T cell receptor beta chains presented below share a single source sample, sequenced in a study of cytomegalovirus exposure and HLA in healthy donors. The method was immunoSEQ multiplex PCR; TCRdb's version includes in-frame clones alone and lacks a portion of them. The sample lists about 360,000 clones; roughly 85% were seen once. The specimen sequenced was PBMCs. These receptors all stem from a woman under 30 in good health and CMV-seronegative.

The J gene is TRBJ1-4, the V gene TRBV7-9; no definite D call. Germline V gives CDR1 SEHNR, CDR2 FQNEAQ (reference sequence). Trimming stripped 5 bases from V and 5 bases from J, with 18 bases between. CDR3 length: 16 residues. The CDR3 loop is CASSEQTGFKNEKLFF. The CDR3 DNA sequence: TGTGCCAGCAGCGAGCAGACGGGTTTCAAAAATGAAAAACTGTTTTTT. The full variable domain, its missing parts supplied by reference TRBV7-9 and TRBJ1-4, is DTGVSQNPRHKITKRGQNVTFRCDPISEHNRLYWYRQTLGQGPEFLTYFQNEAQLEKSRLLSDRFSAERPKGSFSTLEIQRTEQGDSAMYLCASSEQTGFKNEKLFFGSGTQLSVL.

This rearrangement joins TRBV10-1 to TRBJ2-1; tentative D call: TRBD1 (5 bases). The ends were cut back, 5 bases at V and 5 bases at J, with 10 bases in the middle. Germline-derived CDR1 and CDR2 are WNHNN and SYGVQD (reference sequence). The CDR3 is 13 residues long. Here the CDR3 reads CASSLGPDNEQFF. In DNA form, the CDR3 reads TGCGCCAGCAGTTTGGGGCCCGACAATGAGCAGTTCTTC.

This chain connects TRBV5-6 to TRBJ2-3; no clear D gene. The V end lost 1 base, the J end lost 0 bases, and 6 bases lay between the germline ends. The CDR3 is 14 residues long. CDR1 and CDR2 from the germline V gene are SGHDT and YYEEEE. The CDR3 sequence is CASSLLGSTDTQYF. In nucleotides, the CDR3 is TGTGCCAGCAGCTTGCTCGGGAGCACAGATACGCAGTATTTT.

The CDR3 loop reads CAFLRSGGRHGYTF. The CDR3 nucleotides are TGTGCCTTCTTGCGCTCTGGGGGGAGACATGGCTACACCTTC. This chain joins TRBV30 and TRBJ1-2, with D perhaps TRBD1 (5 bases). The V gene's germline CDR1 is GTSNPN and CDR2 SVGIG (reference sequence). The CDR3 consists of 14 residues. V was clipped by 7 bases and J by 6 bases, with 21 bases between them.

CDR3 amino acids: CATSRDEPRYGYTF. In DNA, the CDR3 is TGTGCCACCAGCAGAGATGAACCGAGATATGGCTACACCTTC. V gene TRBV15 combines with J gene TRBJ1-2; D not resolved. With 0 bases removed from V and 5 bases from J, the gap between germline ends came to 10 bases. Germline V gene data show CDR1 as LNHNV and CDR2 as YYDKDF (reference sequence). The CDR3 loop spans 14 amino acids.

This clone was seen only once. The chain carries TRBV15 and TRBJ2-7, with 7 bases aligning to TRBD1. Unmatched junction bases numbered 7, after V lost 0 bases and J lost 5 bases. Germline-derived CDR1 and CDR2 are LNHNV and YYDKDF (reference sequence). CDR3 length: 15 residues. The CDR3 sequence is CATSRERGPGHEQYF. For the CDR3, the DNA is TGTGCCACCAGCAGAGAGAGGGGGCCTGGCCACGAGCAGTACTTC.

The sample holds a few counts of this clone. CDR3 DNA sequence: TGTGCCAGCTCTATGGACAGGGGAAGCGAGCAGTACTTC. Residues: CASSMDRGSEQYF. The chain couples TRBV18 to TRBJ2-7, with 9 bases lining up with TRBD1. V trimming: 6 bases; J trimming: 6 bases; junction bases outside the gene matches: 6. The CDR3 is 13 residues long. The germline V gene encodes CDR1 KGHSH and CDR2 LQKENI.

This clone was counted between two and nine times. Other DNA sequences in the sample encode the same CDR3. The chain joins TRBV11-2 to TRBJ2-7; TRBD2 aligns across 7 bases. V gave up 3 bases and J gave up 2 bases; unmatched junction bases: 4. This CDR3 is 14 amino acids long. Germline lookup yields CDR1 SGHAT and CDR2 FQNNGV. CDR3 nucleotide sequence: TGTGCCAGCAGCTTGGGAGGGAGGGCCTACGAGCAGTACTTC. Translation gives CASSLGGRAYEQYF.

The V gene is TRBV28, the J gene TRBJ2-1; D is perhaps TRBD2 (5 bases). Trimming removed 9 bases at V and 6 bases at J, with 30 bases between. The CDR3 loop spans 18 amino acids. Germline CDR1 is MDHEN and CDR2 is SYDVKM. CDR3: CARREGRAEKTACNEQFF. CDR3 bases: TGTGCCAGGCGAGAGGGTCGGGCGGAGAAAACAGCATGCAATGAGCAGTTCTTC.

The chain uses TRBV7-3 and TRBJ2-7, with 8 bases lining up with TRBD1. The J segment lost 3 bases and the V segment lost 3 bases, leaving 1 base of the junction unmatched. The germline V gene has CDR1 SGHTA and CDR2 FQGTGA. The CDR3 consists of 13 residues. CDR3 protein: CASSFDRGYEQYF. The CDR3 region has the DNA TGTGCCAGCAGCTTTGACAGGGGCTACGAGCAGTACTTC.

The chain has TRBV11-2 and TRBJ1-1; 9 bases match TRBD1. This CDR3 spans 15 amino acids. The germline gives CDR1 SGHAT, CDR2 FQNNGV. J was trimmed by 8 bases and V by 5 bases; bases with no gene match: 12. The CDR3 region has the DNA TGTGCCAGCAGCCTGAGGACAGGGGTCAACCAGGAAGCTTTCTTT. Encoded protein: CASSLRTGVNQEAFF.

This clone was recorded a few times. The chain employs TRBV2 and TRBJ2-7; D not resolved. This CDR3 contains 13 residues. Per the germline V gene, CDR1 is SNHLY and CDR2 is FYNNEI. The ends were cut back, 3 bases at V and 2 bases at J, with 8 bases in the middle. CDR3 in DNA: TGTGCCAGCAGTGATAACGGAGCCTACGAGCAGTACTTC. Encoded protein: CASSDNGAYEQYF.

This clone was counted between two and nine times. Here the CDR3 DNA reads TGTGCCAGCAGCTTGGGACAGTTTAATTCACCCCTCCACTTT. Encoded protein: CASSLGQFNSPLHF. V is TRBV5-4 and J is TRBJ1-6; the D gene is possibly TRBD1 (5 bases). The CDR3 loop spans 14 amino acids. Trimming cost V 0 bases and J 6 bases, with 7 bases left between them. Germline-derived CDR1 and CDR2 are SGHNT and YYREEE (reference sequence).

The table lists this clone with a count of one. This chain links TRBV5-1 with TRBJ2-1, with no clear D. This CDR3 is 13 amino acids long. The V end was cut by 0 bases, the J end by 4 bases, with 5 bases between. CDR1 SGHRS and CDR2 YFSETQ come from the germline V gene. In nucleotides, the CDR3 is TGCGCCAGCAGCTTGGACATTTACAATGAGCAGTTCTTC. Translating gives CASSLDIYNEQFF.

V gene TRBV28 combines with J gene TRBJ2-2; D call uncertain. Trimming took 8 bases from V and 6 from J, leaving 7 bases between them. Germline loops: CDR1 MDHEN, CDR2 SYDVKM. CDR3 length: 11 amino acids. In nucleotides, the CDR3 is TGTGCCAGCTGGGCTTCCGGGGAGCTGTTTTTT. Amino acid sequence: CASWASGELFF.

This chain connects TRBV5-1 to TRBJ2-7; D might be TRBD2 (5 bases). The CDR3 runs to 16 residues. Germline V gives CDR1 SGHRS, CDR2 YFSETQ. Trimming stripped 0 bases from V and 2 bases from J, with 15 bases between. The CDR3 is CASSLASGAATYEQYF. In DNA form, the CDR3 reads TGCGCCAGCAGCTTGGCCAGCGGAGCCGCTACCTACGAGCAGTACTTC.

The chain uses TRBV7-8 and TRBJ2-1, with a weak D call TRBD2 (6 bases). CDR1 is SGHVS, CDR2 FQNEAQ, per germline. CDR3 length: 17 residues. The germline V and J ends were trimmed by 0 bases and 5 bases, with 17 bases remaining between them. CDR3 coding DNA: TGTGCCAGCAGCTTAGCCCGGACGGGACTGGCAAACAATGAGCAGTTCTTC. It specifies CASSLARTGLANNEQFF. Supplemented by reference TRBV7-8 and TRBJ2-1, the full variable domain reads GAGVSQSPRYKVAKRGQDVALRCDPISGHVSLFWYQQALGQGPEFLTYFQNEAQLDKSGLPSDRFFAERPEGSVSTLKIQRTQQEDSAVYLCASSLARTGLANNEQFFGPGTRLTVL.

The chain carries TRBV9 and TRBJ2-1, with 9 bases that match TRBD2. Germline assignment: CDR1 SGDLS and CDR2 YYNGEE. There are 15 residues in the CDR3. V shed 3 bases, J shed 3 bases, and the junction held 4 bases outside the gene matches. CDR3 sequence: CASSGQTSGYNEQFF. The CDR3 DNA follows: TGTGCCAGCAGCGGACAGACTAGCGGCTACAATGAGCAGTTCTTC. Full variable domain (missing parts from reference TRBV9 and TRBJ2-1): DSGVTQTPKHLITATGQRVTLRCSPRSGDLSVYWYQQSLDQGLQFLIQYYNGEERAKGNILERFSAQQFPDLHSELNLSSLELGDSALYFCASSGQTSGYNEQFFGPGTRLTVL.

The chain couples TRBV20-1 to TRBJ1-4; D is ambiguous. Germline CDR1 DFQATT, CDR2 SNEGSKA (reference sequence). The length of the CDR3 is 11 residues. V shed 6 bases and J shed 5 bases, with 7 bases lying between them. The CDR3 nucleotides read TGCAGTGCCCGTATCAATGAAAAACTGTTTTTT. Translated: CSARINEKLFF.